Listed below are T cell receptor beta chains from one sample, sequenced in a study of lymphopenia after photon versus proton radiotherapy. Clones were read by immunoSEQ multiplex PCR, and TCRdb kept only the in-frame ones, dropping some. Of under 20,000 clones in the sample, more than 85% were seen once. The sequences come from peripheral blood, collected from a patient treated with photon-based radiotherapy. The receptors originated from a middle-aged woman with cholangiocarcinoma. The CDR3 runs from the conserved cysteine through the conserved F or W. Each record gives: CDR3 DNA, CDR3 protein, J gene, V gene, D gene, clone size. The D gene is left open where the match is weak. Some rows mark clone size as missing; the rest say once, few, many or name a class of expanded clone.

CDR3 DNA: TGTGCCTGGAGTGTTTGGGGCGCGGGTGAAAAACTGTTTTTT; CDR3 protein: CAWSVWGAGEKLFF; J gene: TRBJ1-4; V gene: TRBV30; D gene: -; clone size: -
CDR3 DNA: TGTGCCAGCAGCTATCCAGGGACAGGGGTCTACGAGCAGTACTTC; CDR3 protein: CASSYPGTGVYEQYF; J gene: TRBJ2-7; V gene: TRBV7-2; D gene: TRBD1; clone size: -
CDR3 DNA: TGCGCCAGCAGCTTGATTACAGGGTCCTACAATGAGCAGTTCTTC; CDR3 protein: CASSLITGSYNEQFF; J gene: TRBJ2-1; V gene: TRBV5-1; D gene: -; clone size: -
CDR3 DNA: TGCAGCGCCGGTCCCAGCCAAGAGACCCAGTACTTC; CDR3 protein: CSAGPSQETQYF; J gene: TRBJ2-5; V gene: TRBV29-1; D gene: -; clone size: -
CDR3 DNA: TGCAGCGTAGAGATCAGACAGTTTACTAGCACAGATACGCAGTATTTT; CDR3 protein: CSVEIRQFTSTDTQYF; J gene: TRBJ2-3; V gene: TRBV29-1; D gene: -; clone size: -
CDR3 DNA: TGTGCCATCAGTGTCCTAGCGGGGGGTGGTGGTACGCAGTATTTT; CDR3 protein: CAISVLAGGGGTQYF; J gene: TRBJ2-3; V gene: TRBV10-3; D gene: TRBD2; clone size: once
CDR3 DNA: TGTGCCAGCAGAGGCACTAGCGGAAGCACAGATACGCAGTATTTT; CDR3 protein: CASRGTSGSTDTQYF; J gene: TRBJ2-3; V gene: TRBV6-6; D gene: TRBD2; clone size: once
CDR3 DNA: TGTGCCAGCAGCTTGGCGGGAGGGCCAGGGTCCTACAATGAGCAGTTCTTC; CDR3 protein: CASSLAGGPGSYNEQFF; J gene: TRBJ2-1; V gene: TRBV5-8; D gene: TRBD2; clone size: -
CDR3 DNA: TGTGCCAGCAGCTCCCCGGCAGGGAGCTCCTACGAGCAGTACTTC; CDR3 protein: CASSSPAGSSYEQYF; J gene: TRBJ2-7; V gene: TRBV13; D gene: -; clone size: -
CDR3 DNA: TGTGCCAGTAGTCCGCAGGGGGCGCTGACTGAAGCTTTCTTT; CDR3 protein: CASSPQGALTEAFF; J gene: TRBJ1-1; V gene: TRBV19; D gene: TRBD1; clone size: -
CDR3 DNA: TGTGCCAGCAGGTCACTTGGGACAGGGGGCACCGGGGAGCTGTTTTTT; CDR3 protein: CASRSLGTGGTGELFF; J gene: TRBJ2-2; V gene: TRBV7-6; D gene: TRBD1; clone size: -
CDR3 DNA: TGTGCTAGTGGTTTGGGGTCTCCGAATGAGCAGTTCTTC; CDR3 protein: CASGLGSPNEQFF; J gene: TRBJ2-1; V gene: TRBV12-5; D gene: -; clone size: -
CDR3 DNA: TGTGCCAGCAGCTTAGGGTACGGGACGGAAGATTATGGCTACACCTTC; CDR3 protein: CASSLGYGTEDYGYTF; J gene: TRBJ1-2; V gene: TRBV11-1; D gene: -; clone size: -
CDR3 DNA: TGTGCCAGCAGCAACTATGACAGGGCCCAGCCCCAGCATTTT; CDR3 protein: CASSNYDRAQPQHF; J gene: TRBJ1-5; V gene: TRBV5-6; D gene: TRBD1; clone size: -
CDR3 DNA: TGTGCCACCAGCAGGGGACAGATGAGCGAGCAGTACTTC; CDR3 protein: CATSRGQMSEQYF; J gene: TRBJ2-7; V gene: TRBV15; D gene: TRBD1; clone size: -
CDR3 DNA: TGTGCCAGTAGGGCCTCTGGGGCCAACGTCCTGACTTTC; CDR3 protein: CASRASGANVLTF; J gene: TRBJ2-6; V gene: TRBV14; D gene: -; clone size: -
CDR3 DNA: TGTGCTAGTGGCCCTGGACCCTACTATGGCTACACCTTC; CDR3 protein: CASGPGPYYGYTF; J gene: TRBJ1-2; V gene: TRBV12-5; D gene: -; clone size: once
CDR3 DNA: TGTGCCTGGAGTGTGCAGTCGGTAACTGAAGCTTTCTTT; CDR3 protein: CAWSVQSVTEAFF; J gene: TRBJ1-1; V gene: TRBV30; D gene: -; clone size: -
CDR3 DNA: TGTGCCAGCAGCTTAAGACTGAACTATGGCTACACCTTC; CDR3 protein: CASSLRLNYGYTF; J gene: TRBJ1-2; V gene: TRBV5-6; D gene: -; clone size: -
CDR3 DNA: TGTGCCAGCAGCTCGTTTAGGCAGAGGACCTACGAGCAGTACTTC; CDR3 protein: CASSSFRQRTYEQYF; J gene: TRBJ2-7; V gene: TRBV7-9; D gene: -; clone size: -
CDR3 DNA: TGCAGCGTTGTGATGAACACTGAAGCTTTCTTT; CDR3 protein: CSVVMNTEAFF; J gene: TRBJ1-1; V gene: TRBV29-1; D gene: -; clone size: -
CDR3 DNA: TGTGCCAGCAGTCCGGGACAGGTCGTTGGCGAGCAGTACTTC; CDR3 protein: CASSPGQVVGEQYF; J gene: TRBJ2-7; V gene: TRBV2; D gene: TRBD1; clone size: -
CDR3 DNA: TGTGCCAGCAGTTTCCTTGGTGGGCCACCCCTCCACTTT; CDR3 protein: CASSFLGGPPLHF; J gene: TRBJ1-6; V gene: TRBV27; D gene: -; clone size: -
CDR3 DNA: TGTGCCAGCAGCTTAGGGCCGGGACAGGGATACGGGGAGCTGTTTTTT; CDR3 protein: CASSLGPGQGYGELFF; J gene: TRBJ2-2; V gene: TRBV7-6; D gene: TRBD1; clone size: once
CDR3 DNA: TGTGCCAGCAGTCGGACTAGCGGGAACTACGAGCAGTACTTC; CDR3 protein: CASSRTSGNYEQYF; J gene: TRBJ2-7; V gene: TRBV27; D gene: TRBD2; clone size: -
CDR3 DNA: TGTGCCAGCAGCTTTAGTTCCCCGCGGGAGACCCAGTACTTC; CDR3 protein: CASSFSSPRETQYF; J gene: TRBJ2-5; V gene: TRBV7-2; D gene: -; clone size: -
CDR3 DNA: TGTGCCAGCAGCGTAGCGACTAGCGGGGGCACAGATACGCAGTATTTT; CDR3 protein: CASSVATSGGTDTQYF; J gene: TRBJ2-3; V gene: TRBV9; D gene: TRBD2; clone size: -
CDR3 DNA: TGTGCCAGCAGCTTATCAGGGACAGATACGCAGTATTTT; CDR3 protein: CASSLSGTDTQYF; J gene: TRBJ2-3; V gene: TRBV7-2; D gene: -; clone size: -
CDR3 DNA: TGTGCCAGCAGCGTAACGGGTATGAACACTGAAGCTTTCTTT; CDR3 protein: CASSVTGMNTEAFF; J gene: TRBJ1-1; V gene: TRBV9; D gene: -; clone size: -
CDR3 DNA: TGTGCCAGCAGTGAAGTCGGCGAGCAGTACTTC; CDR3 protein: CASSEVGEQYF; J gene: TRBJ2-7; V gene: TRBV6-1; D gene: -; clone size: -
CDR3 DNA: TGTGCCAGCAGCTCCTTTTACGAGCAGTACTTC; CDR3 protein: CASSSFYEQYF; J gene: TRBJ2-7; V gene: TRBV4-2; D gene: -; clone size: -
CDR3 DNA: TGTGCCACCTCTCCGGGGCCCCAGAAAGGAAACACCATATATTTT; CDR3 protein: CATSPGPQKGNTIYF; J gene: TRBJ1-3; V gene: TRBV15; D gene: -; clone size: -
CDR3 DNA: TGTGCCAGCACCTTCCGGAGGGACGGGGGCTACACCTTC; CDR3 protein: CASTFRRDGGYTF; J gene: TRBJ1-2; V gene: TRBV2; D gene: -; clone size: once
CDR3 DNA: TGTGCCAGCAGCCAACGATCGACAGGGAAGAGCACTGAAGCTTTCTTT; CDR3 protein: CASSQRSTGKSTEAFF; J gene: TRBJ1-1; V gene: TRBV14; D gene: TRBD1; clone size: -
CDR3 DNA: TGTGCCAGCAGTGGACTGAGAAACTATGGCTACACCTTC; CDR3 protein: CASSGLRNYGYTF; J gene: TRBJ1-2; V gene: TRBV25-1; D gene: -; clone size: once
CDR3 DNA: TGTGCCAGCAGCCAAGATCAAAGCGGGAGAATTGAGCAGTACTTC; CDR3 protein: CASSQDQSGRIEQYF; J gene: TRBJ2-7; V gene: TRBV4-2; D gene: TRBD2; clone size: -
CDR3 DNA: TGTGCCAGCAGCTTACAAGGGAATCCAAACATTCAGTACTTC; CDR3 protein: CASSLQGNPNIQYF; J gene: TRBJ2-4; V gene: TRBV7-9; D gene: -; clone size: once
CDR3 DNA: TGTGCCAGCCGGTTGAGCGAGGCCCGGCAGCCCCAGCATTTT; CDR3 protein: CASRLSEARQPQHF; J gene: TRBJ1-5; V gene: TRBV6-5; D gene: -; clone size: few
CDR3 DNA: TGTGCCAGCAAAATTGGCGAAGCAACTAATGAAAAACTGTTTTTT; CDR3 protein: CASKIGEATNEKLFF; J gene: TRBJ1-4; V gene: TRBV2; D gene: -; clone size: -
CDR3 DNA: TGTGCCAGCAGCTTAAGATCAGGTCGGGCCTACGAGCAGTACTTC; CDR3 protein: CASSLRSGRAYEQYF; J gene: TRBJ2-7; V gene: TRBV7-2; D gene: -; clone size: once
CDR3 DNA: TGTGCCAGCATGAGGAGCGGGGGGGCTTCGTACGAGCAGTACTTC; CDR3 protein: CASMRSGGASYEQYF; J gene: TRBJ2-7; V gene: TRBV25-1; D gene: TRBD2; clone size: -
CDR3 DNA: TGTGCCAGCAGCTTAAGAGGGTGGAAGAACACTGAAGCTTTCTTT; CDR3 protein: CASSLRGWKNTEAFF; J gene: TRBJ1-1; V gene: TRBV11-2; D gene: -; clone size: once
CDR3 DNA: TGTGCCAGCAGTGGATTCGGGGTGAACACTGAAGCTTTCTTT; CDR3 protein: CASSGFGVNTEAFF; J gene: TRBJ1-1; V gene: TRBV6-1; D gene: -; clone size: -
CDR3 DNA: TGTGCCAGCAGTGCTGGAGTGGTCTGGTCCGGGGAGCTGTTTTTT; CDR3 protein: CASSAGVVWSGELFF; J gene: TRBJ2-2; V gene: TRBV2; D gene: -; clone size: -
CDR3 DNA: TGTGCCAGCACCGGTCGTAAAGCTTTCTTT; CDR3 protein: CASTGRKAFF; J gene: TRBJ1-1; V gene: TRBV5-8; D gene: -; clone size: -
CDR3 DNA: TGTGCCATCAGTCAGGACAGTAACTATGGCTACACCTTC; CDR3 protein: CAISQDSNYGYTF; J gene: TRBJ1-2; V gene: TRBV10-3; D gene: -; clone size: -
CDR3 DNA: TGCGCCAGCAGCGGCCTAGCGGGGGGCAACAATGAGCAGTTCTTC; CDR3 protein: CASSGLAGGNNEQFF; J gene: TRBJ2-1; V gene: TRBV5-1; D gene: TRBD2; clone size: -
CDR3 DNA: TGTGCCAGCAGCTTGGGCCAGCAACCTAGCACAGATACGCAGTATTTT; CDR3 protein: CASSLGQQPSTDTQYF; J gene: TRBJ2-3; V gene: TRBV5-4; D gene: -; clone size: -
CDR3 DNA: TGCGCCAGCAGCTTGTCGGCAGGGGGCTCTGTGTGGAACACTGAAGCTTTCTTT; CDR3 protein: CASSLSAGGSVWNTEAFF; J gene: TRBJ1-1; V gene: TRBV5-1; D gene: TRBD1; clone size: -
CDR3 DNA: TGTGCCAGCAGTTACCAGGGCCAGGGGACCCAGTACTTC; CDR3 protein: CASSYQGQGTQYF; J gene: TRBJ2-5; V gene: TRBV6-5; D gene: -; clone size: -
CDR3 DNA: TGTGCCAGCAGTGGGGTGGGATATAATTCACCCCTCCACTTT; CDR3 protein: CASSGVGYNSPLHF; J gene: TRBJ1-6; V gene: TRBV28; D gene: -; clone size: -
CDR3 DNA: TGTGCCAGCAGCGAAGCCAGGGGGCACGGTGAAAAACTGTTTTTT; CDR3 protein: CASSEARGHGEKLFF; J gene: TRBJ1-4; V gene: TRBV5-4; D gene: TRBD1; clone size: -
CDR3 DNA: TGTGCCAGCAGCTCCACCGGGACAGGGAATAATGAGCAGTTCTTC; CDR3 protein: CASSSTGTGNNEQFF; J gene: TRBJ2-1; V gene: TRBV28; D gene: TRBD1; clone size: -